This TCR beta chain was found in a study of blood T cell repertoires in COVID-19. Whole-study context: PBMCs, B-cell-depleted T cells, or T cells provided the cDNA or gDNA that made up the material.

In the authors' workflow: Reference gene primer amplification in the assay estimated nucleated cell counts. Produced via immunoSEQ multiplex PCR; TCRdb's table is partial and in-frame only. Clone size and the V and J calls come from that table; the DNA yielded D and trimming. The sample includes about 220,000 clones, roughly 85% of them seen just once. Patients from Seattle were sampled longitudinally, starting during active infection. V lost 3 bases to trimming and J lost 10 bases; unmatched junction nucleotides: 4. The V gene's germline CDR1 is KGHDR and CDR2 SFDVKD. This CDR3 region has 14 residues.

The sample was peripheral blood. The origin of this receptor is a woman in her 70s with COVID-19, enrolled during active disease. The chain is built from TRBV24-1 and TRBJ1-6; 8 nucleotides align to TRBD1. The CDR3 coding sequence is TGTGCCACCAGTGATGGACAGGGAAAATCACCCCTCCACTTT. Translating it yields CATSDGQGKSPLHF.